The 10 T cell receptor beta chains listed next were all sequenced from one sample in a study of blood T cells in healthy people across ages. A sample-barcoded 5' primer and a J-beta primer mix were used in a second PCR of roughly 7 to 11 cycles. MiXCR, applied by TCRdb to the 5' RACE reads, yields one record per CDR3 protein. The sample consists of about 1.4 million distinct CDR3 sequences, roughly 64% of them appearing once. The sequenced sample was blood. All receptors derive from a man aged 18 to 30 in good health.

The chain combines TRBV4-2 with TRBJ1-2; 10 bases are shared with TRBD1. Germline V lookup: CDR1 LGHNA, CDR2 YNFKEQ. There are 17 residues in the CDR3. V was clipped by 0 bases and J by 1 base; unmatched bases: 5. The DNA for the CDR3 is TGTGCCAGCAGCCAAGATGGGGGACAGGGGAATAACTATGGCTACACCTTC. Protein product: CASSQDGGQGNNYGYTF.

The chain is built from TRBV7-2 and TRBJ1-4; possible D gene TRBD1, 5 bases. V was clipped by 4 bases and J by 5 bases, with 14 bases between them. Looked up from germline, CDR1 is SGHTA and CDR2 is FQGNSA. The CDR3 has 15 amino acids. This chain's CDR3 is CASSYRGLANEKLFF. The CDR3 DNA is TGTGCCAGCAGCTATAGGGGATTAGCAAATGAAAAACTGTTTTTT.

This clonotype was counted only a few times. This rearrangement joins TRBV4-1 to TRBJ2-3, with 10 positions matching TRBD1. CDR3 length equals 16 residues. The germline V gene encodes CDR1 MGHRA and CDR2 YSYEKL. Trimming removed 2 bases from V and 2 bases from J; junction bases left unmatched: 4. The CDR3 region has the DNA TGCGCCAGCAGCCAACCTGACAGGGGGCTCACAGATACGCAGTATTTT. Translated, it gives CASSQPDRGLTDTQYF.

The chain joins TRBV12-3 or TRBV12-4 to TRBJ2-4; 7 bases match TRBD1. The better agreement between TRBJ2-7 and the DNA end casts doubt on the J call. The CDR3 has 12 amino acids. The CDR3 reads CASSFEGAEQYF. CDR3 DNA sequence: TGTGCCAGCAGTTTCGAGGGGGCCGAGCAGTACTTC.

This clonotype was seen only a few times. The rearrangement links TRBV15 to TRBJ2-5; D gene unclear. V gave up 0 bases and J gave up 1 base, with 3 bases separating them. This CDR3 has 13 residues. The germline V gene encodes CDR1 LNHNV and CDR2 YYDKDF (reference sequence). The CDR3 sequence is CATSRDAQETQYF. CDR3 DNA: TGTGCCACCAGCAGAGATGCCCAAGAGACCCAGTACTTC. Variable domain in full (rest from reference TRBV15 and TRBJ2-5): DAMVIQNPRYQVTQFGKPVTLSCSQTLNHNVMYWYQQKSSQAPKLLFHYYDKDFNNEADTPDNFQSRRPNTSFCFLDIRSPGLGDTAMYLCATSRDAQETQYFGPGTRLLVL.

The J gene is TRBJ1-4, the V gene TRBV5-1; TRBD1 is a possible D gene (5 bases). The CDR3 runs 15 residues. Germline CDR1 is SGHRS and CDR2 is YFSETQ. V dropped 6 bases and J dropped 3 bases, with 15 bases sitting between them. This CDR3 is CASTEGTGANEKLFF. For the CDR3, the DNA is TGCGCCAGCACAGAGGGGACGGGCGCTAATGAAAAACTGTTTTTT.

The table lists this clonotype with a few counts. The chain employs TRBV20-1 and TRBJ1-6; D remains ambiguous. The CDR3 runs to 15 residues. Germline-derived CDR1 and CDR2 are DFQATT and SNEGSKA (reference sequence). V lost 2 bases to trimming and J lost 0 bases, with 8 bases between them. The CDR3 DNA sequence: TGCAGTGCTAGAACTGATAGCTCCTATAATTCACCCCTCCACTTT. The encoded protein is CSARTDSSYNSPLHF.

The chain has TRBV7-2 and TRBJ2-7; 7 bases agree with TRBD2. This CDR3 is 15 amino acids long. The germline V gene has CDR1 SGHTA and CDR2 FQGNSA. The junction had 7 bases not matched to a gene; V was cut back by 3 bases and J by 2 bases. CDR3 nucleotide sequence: TGTGCCAGCAGCTTGGTGCTAGCGGCCGCCTACGAGCAGTACTTC. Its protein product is CASSLVLAAAYEQYF.

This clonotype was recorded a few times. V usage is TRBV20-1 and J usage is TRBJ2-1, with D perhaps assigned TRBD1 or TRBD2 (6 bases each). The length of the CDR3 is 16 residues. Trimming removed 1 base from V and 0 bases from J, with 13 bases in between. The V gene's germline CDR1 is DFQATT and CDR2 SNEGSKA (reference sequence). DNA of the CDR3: TGCAGTGCTAGAGGGGGGCTAGCGAACTCCTACAATGAGCAGTTCTTC. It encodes CSARGGLANSYNEQFF.

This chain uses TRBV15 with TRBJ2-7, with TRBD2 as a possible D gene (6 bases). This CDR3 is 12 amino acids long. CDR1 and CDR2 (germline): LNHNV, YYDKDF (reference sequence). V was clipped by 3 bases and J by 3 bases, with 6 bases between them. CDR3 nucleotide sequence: TGTGCCACCAGCAGGGACTACTACGAGCAGTACTTC. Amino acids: CATSRDYYEQYF.